This TCR beta chain came from a study of T cells in localized non-small cell lung cancer. A remark on this clone: What it binds is not known. The sample holds other DNA sequences that translate to the same CDR3.

The study's findings and limits: Elevated blood T cell density was associated with longer overall survival. A median approximately 60 of the top 100 tumor clones appeared in adjacent lung. One tumor region alone was sequenced, and heterogeneity therefore remains possible. In uninvolved adjacent lung, T cell clonality reached its highest value, exceeding tumor.

The J segment lost 0 bases and the V segment lost 3 bases, leaving 8 bases of the junction unmatched. The V gene's germline CDR1 is MGHRA and CDR2 YSYEKL. The CDR3 runs 17 residues. Sequenced by immunoSEQ multiplex PCR; TCRdb stores in-frame clones only, minus some. The sample includes 30,000 or so clones, approximately 90% of them seen just once. The chain recombines TRBV4-1 with TRBJ1-3; 7 bases are shared with TRBD1. The TCR comes from an older female donor with stage I lung adenocarcinoma. The material sequenced was peripheral blood, taken before any cancer treatment. CDR3 sequence (DNA): TGCGCCAGCAGCCAGGGAACGACAGGGTTCTCTGGAAACACCATATATTTT. As protein: CASSQGTTGFSGNTIYF.